The 15 T cell receptor beta chains listed next were all sequenced from one sample in a study of blood T cells in healthy people across ages. Through a sample-barcoded 5' primer and a J-beta primer mix, a second PCR was run for roughly 6 to 11 cycles. Using its own MiXCR run on the 5' RACE reads, TCRdb lists one record per CDR3 protein. The profile covers around 1,500,000 distinct CDR3 sequences, with approximately 40% appearing a single time and 7.9% taken by the ten largest. The specimen was blood. The receptor set was obtained from a woman under 30 in good health.

The gene calls are TRBV5-6 and TRBJ2-5; 8 positions match TRBD2. The CDR3 extends over 13 amino acids. From germline, CDR1 is SGHDT and CDR2 YYEEEE. The ends lost 7 bases at V and 4 bases at J; junction bases unmatched: 6. The CDR3 protein is CASLLRGGETQYF. As DNA, the CDR3 is TGTGCCAGCCTACTACGGGGGGGAGAGACCCAGTACTTC.

In its sample, this clonotype was seen a few times. In DNA form, the CDR3 reads TGTGCCAGCGGCCGTCCGGGGGAGGGCTACACCTTC. This codes for CASGRPGEGYTF. The genes are TRBV28 and TRBJ1-2; the D gene is possibly TRBD1 (5 bases). The CDR3 contains 12 residues. CDR1 and CDR2 (germline): MDHEN, SYDVKM. Trimming took 8 bases from V and 8 from J, leaving 15 bases between them.

V and J are TRBV5-6 and TRBJ2-3; 9 bases agree with TRBD1. This CDR3 spans 15 amino acids. Unmatched junction bases numbered 6, after V lost 4 bases and J lost 3 bases. Looked up from germline, CDR1 is SGHDT and CDR2 is YYEEEE. The CDR3 sequence: CASSQTGGWTDTQYF. Written as DNA, the CDR3 is TGTGCCAGCAGCCAGACAGGGGGTTGGACAGATACGCAGTATTTT. The full variable domain, rest sourced from reference TRBV5-6 and TRBJ2-3, is DAGVTQSPTHLIKTRGQQVTLRCSPKSGHDTVSWYQQALGQGPQFIFQYYEEEERQRGNFPDRFSGHQFPNYSSELNVNALLLGDSALYLCASSQTGGWTDTQYFGPGTRLTVL.

This clonotype was seen ten or more times. J is TRBJ2-3 and V is TRBV10-3; D may be TRBD1 or TRBD2 (6 bases each). This CDR3 comprises 13 residues. Between the trimmed V and J ends, which lost 6 bases and 4 bases, there was a span of 11 bases. CDR1 and CDR2 from the germline V gene are ENHRY and SYGVKD. CDR3 region: CAIRSGEADTQYF. The CDR3 DNA reads TGTGCCATCAGGTCAGGGGAGGCAGATACGCAGTATTTT.

This CDR3 is CASSQTPGYTIYGYTF. The CDR3, as DNA: TGTGCCAGCAGTCAGACACCGGGATATACAATCTATGGCTACACCTTC. The chain has TRBV6-1 and TRBJ1-2; D gene uncertain. The CDR3 loop spans 16 amino acids. Trimming pared 5 bases from V and 4 bases from J, leaving 20 bases between. In germline, CDR1 is MNHNS, CDR2 SASEGT.

The rearrangement joins TRBV20-1 to TRBJ1-2; possibly TRBD1 for D (5 bases). The CDR3 contains 12 residues. V lost 6 bases and J 4 bases, leaving 12 bases between the germline ends. The germline gives CDR1 DFQATT, CDR2 SNEGSKA (reference sequence). The CDR3 DNA reads TGCAGTGCCACCCAGGGATCCTATGGCTACACCTTC. Translating gives CSATQGSYGYTF.

The chain has TRBV20-1 and TRBJ2-3, with TRBD1 matching 11 bases. After removal of 6 bases from V and 6 bases from J, the junction contained 5 bases not matched to a gene. The CDR3 loop spans 13 amino acids. The germline V gene has CDR1 DFQATT and CDR2 SNEGSKA (reference sequence). As DNA, the CDR3 is TGCAGTGCAGAACGGGACAGGGGGGATACGCAGTATTTT. Residues: CSAERDRGDTQYF.

V and J are TRBV5-1 and TRBJ2-6; a possible D gene is TRBD2 (5 bases). CDR3 size: 14 residues. The V gene lost 5 bases and the J gene lost 2 bases, with 8 bases spanning the gap. The germline CDR1 and CDR2 sequences are SGHRS and YFSETQ. In nucleotides, the CDR3 is TGCGCCAGCAGAGCCGGGGCTGGGGCCAACGTCCTGACTTTC. Amino acid sequence: CASRAGAGANVLTF.

V usage is TRBV4-1 and J usage is TRBJ2-3, with D perhaps TRBD1 (5 bases). Trimming shortened V by 0 bases and J by 0 bases, and 10 bases separated the two germline ends. The CDR3 runs to 16 residues. The germline CDR1 and CDR2 sequences are MGHRA and YSYEKL. CDR3 DNA: TGCGCCAGCAGCCAAGAAGCAGGGATAAGCACAGATACGCAGTATTTT. It specifies CASSQEAGISTDTQYF.

This chain uses TRBV27 with TRBJ1-5; D is unclear. Trimming removed 2 bases at V and 4 bases at J, with 15 bases between. The CDR3 sequence is 16 residues long. Germline CDR1 is MNHEY and CDR2 is SMNVEV (reference sequence). The CDR3 protein is CASSLRRGDGNQPQHF. The CDR3 nucleotides read TGTGCCAGCAGTTTAAGGCGGGGTGACGGGAATCAGCCCCAGCATTTT.

The chain uses TRBV14 and TRBJ2-3; 7 bases fit TRBD2. Germline values: CDR1 SGHDN, CDR2 FVKESK. The CDR3 loop spans 18 amino acids. Germline trimming cut 0 bases from V and 2 bases from J; bases unmatched to any gene: 11. CDR3 sequence reads: CASSQDRPLADLTDTQYF. The CDR3 nucleotides read TGTGCCAGCAGCCAAGATCGTCCGCTAGCGGACCTCACAGATACGCAGTATTTT.

The chain carries TRBV29-1 and TRBJ2-3; the D gene could be TRBD1 or TRBD2 (5 bases each). Per the germline V gene, CDR1 is SQVTM and CDR2 is ANQGSEA. V lost 4 bases and J 3 bases, leaving 20 bases between the germline ends. This CDR3 spans 16 amino acids. The CDR3 DNA reads TGCAGCGTTGCCGGCCTACGGGATGAGGGGACAGATACGCAGTATTTT. This encodes CSVAGLRDEGTDTQYF.

The rearrangement uses TRBV4-2 and TRBJ2-7; D unclear. V dropped 0 bases and J dropped 3 bases, with 15 bases sitting between them. CDR1 is LGHNA, CDR2 YNFKEQ, per germline. The CDR3 is 16 amino acids. CDR3 residues: CASSQEESGPIYEQYF. The CDR3 DNA sequence: TGTGCCAGCAGCCAAGAGGAATCGGGCCCGATCTACGAGCAGTACTTC.

The V call is TRBV6-2 or TRBV6-3, the J call TRBJ2-4, with a possible D match to TRBD1 (5 bases). With 0 bases removed from V and 1 base from J, the gap between germline ends came to 13 bases. This CDR3 region has 17 residues. Germline V gene data show CDR1 as MNHEY and CDR2 as SVGEGT. CDR3 sequence reads: CASSYSTVLAAKNIQYF. DNA for the CDR3: TGTGCCAGCAGTTACTCGACAGTTCTTGCGGCCAAAAACATTCAGTACTTC.

The V gene is TRBV2, the J gene TRBJ2-1; 8 bases fit TRBD2. The CDR3 consists of 15 residues. The V segment lost 1 base and the J segment 8 bases; nucleotides outside the gene matches: 7. CDR1 SNHLY and CDR2 FYNNEI come from the germline V gene. CDR3 bases: TGTGCCAGCAGTGAAGGGAACGGGGGGGAGTATGAGCAGTTCTTC. Protein: CASSEGNGGEYEQFF.